The next 16 T cell receptor beta chains were all read from a single sample in a study of regulatory T cells in long-lasting Graves disease. This sample's time point: persistent/refractory GD, antithyroid drugs over 5 years with positive TRAb. RNA from PBMCs was the source of the TCR library. Building of the TCR beta libraries involved iRepertoire HTBI primers and Arm-PCR of CDR3 regions. TCRdb independently ran MiXCR on the multiplex PCR reads; one entry per CDR3 protein. The data show hundreds of thousands of distinct CDR3 sequences, 20% to 25% seen once. Here the sequenced sample was peripheral blood mononuclear cells (PBMCs), taken when the disease was refractory, from a patient treated with antithyroid drugs. The receptors stem from a female donor with Graves disease.

The chain combines TRBV5-4 with TRBJ2-7; TRBD2 aligns across 8 bases. Trimming at V came to 4 bases and at J to 2 bases, leaving 11 bases not matched to a gene. Germline V gives CDR1 SGHNT, CDR2 YYREEE (reference sequence). The CDR3 covers 16 residues. The CDR3 DNA reads TGTGCCAGCAGCCAGTCGGGAGGGGCGGGGGCCTACGAGCAGTACTTC. It codes for CASSQSGGAGAYEQYF.

This clonotype was seen a handful of times. CDR3 sequence: CASSQARTGSGYTF. The CDR3, as DNA: TGTGCCAGCAGCCAAGCTCGGACAGGGAGTGGCTACACCTTC. This chain uses TRBV3-1 with TRBJ1-2; 8 nucleotides agree with TRBD1. With V trimmed by 1 base and J by 7 bases, 5 bases remained unmatched. There are 14 residues in the CDR3. CDR1 is LGHDT, CDR2 YNNKEL, per germline (reference sequence).

The chain uses TRBV7-9 and TRBJ2-1; 12 nucleotides align to TRBD2. With V trimmed by 3 bases and J by 7 bases, 7 bases remained unmatched. Germline loops: CDR1 SEHNR, CDR2 FQNEAQ (reference sequence). The CDR3 sequence is 16 residues long. The CDR3 sequence is CASSFPGLAGRNEQFF. The CDR3, as DNA: TGTGCCAGCAGCTTTCCCGGACTAGCGGGAAGAAATGAGCAGTTCTTC. The full variable domain, its missing parts supplied by reference TRBV7-9 and TRBJ2-1, is DTGVSQNPRHKITKRGQNVTFRCDPISEHNRLYWYRQTLGQGPEFLTYFQNEAQLEKSRLLSDRFSAERPKGSFSTLEIQRTEQGDSAMYLCASSFPGLAGRNEQFFGPGTRLTVL.

This clonotype appeared a few times. The DNA for the CDR3 is TGCAGTGCTGTGACAGTAGTTCCTACTGAGACCCAGTACTTC. It yields the protein CSAVTVVPTETQYF. The V gene is TRBV20-1, the J gene TRBJ2-5, with D possibly being TRBD1 (5 bases). The germline V and J ends were trimmed by 5 bases and 5 bases, with 18 bases remaining between them. Germline CDR1 and CDR2: DFQATT and SNEGSKA (reference sequence). The CDR3 is 14 amino acids.

There are many counts of this clonotype. This chain uses TRBV28 with TRBJ1-2, with no clear D. The germline V gene has CDR1 MDHEN and CDR2 SYDVKM. The V end was cut by 2 bases, the J end by 3 bases, with 7 bases between. The CDR3 is made up of 13 amino acids. CDR3 nucleotides: TGTGCCAGCAGTTTAGGAAACCACTATGGCTACACCTTC. Translated, it gives CASSLGNHYGYTF.

This clonotype was seen more than once but under ten times. The rearrangement joins TRBV10-2 to TRBJ2-5, with D perhaps matching TRBD1 (6 bases). Per germline, CDR1 WSHSY and CDR2 SAAADI. Trimming stripped 5 bases from V and 3 bases from J, with 13 bases between. The CDR3 has 14 residues. CDR3 in DNA: TGCGCCAGCAGTTTAGGGACACTAGAAGAGACCCAGTACTTC. Translation gives CASSLGTLEETQYF.

In this sample, this clonotype turned up many times. CDR3 nucleotides: TGTGCCAGCAGCTCCCATAACACCGGGGAGCTGTTTTTT. Encoded protein: CASSSHNTGELFF. The V call is TRBV28, the J call TRBJ2-2; D not certain. The CDR3 covers 13 residues. In germline, CDR1 is MDHEN, CDR2 SYDVKM. The V end lost 6 bases, the J end lost 2 bases, and 7 bases lay between the germline ends.

To note about this clonotype: Being one base from a much bigger clone, this may be a read error. The chain is built from TRBV27 and TRBJ2-2; maybe TRBD2 (6 bases). The V gene's germline CDR1 is MNHEY and CDR2 SMNVEV (reference sequence). The V end was cut by 6 bases, the J end by 5 bases, with 13 bases between. The CDR3 covers 14 residues. CDR3 amino acids: CASSWRAVTGELFF. CDR3 coding DNA: TGTGCCAGCAGCTGGAGGGCCGTAACCGGGGAGCTGTTTTTT.

This clonotype was counted a few times. The chain recombines TRBV28 with TRBJ2-2, with D tentatively TRBD1 (6 bases). Germline V gene data show CDR1 as MDHEN and CDR2 as SYDVKM. The CDR3 sequence is 18 residues long. Trimming took off 3 bases at V and 3 bases at J, with 20 bases between the two ends. The CDR3 spells CASSFRLHTGQYTGELFF. The CDR3 bases are TGTGCCAGCAGTTTTCGCCTCCACACAGGGCAGTACACCGGGGAGCTGTTTTTT.

This clonotype was picked up a small number of times. The CDR3: CSARRVGTEAFF. Written as DNA, the CDR3 is TGCAGTGCTAGAAGGGTTGGCACTGAAGCTTTCTTT. The chain has TRBV20-1 and TRBJ1-1; D unclear. CDR3 length equals 12 residues. Trimming left V 2 bases short and J 4 bases short, with 8 bases between. CDR1 is DFQATT and CDR2 is SNEGSKA in the germline V gene (reference sequence).

The gene calls are TRBV30 and TRBJ2-5; tentative D call: TRBD2 (6 bases). V lost 5 bases, J lost 5 bases, and 15 bases lay in between. The CDR3 is 13 residues long. Germline assignment: CDR1 GTSNPN and CDR2 SVGIG (reference sequence). The CDR3 region is CAWANGGSETQYF. The CDR3 DNA sequence: TGTGCCTGGGCTAATGGGGGGAGCGAGACCCAGTACTTC.

This clonotype was observed at least ten times. The chain couples TRBV28 to TRBJ2-7; D unclear. Trimming took 5 bases from V and 4 from J, leaving 9 bases between them. Germline loops: CDR1 MDHEN, CDR2 SYDVKM. The CDR3 runs 12 residues. CDR3 amino acids: CASSDNTYEQYF. In DNA form, the CDR3 reads TGTGCCAGCAGTGACAACACGTACGAGCAGTACTTC.

The table lists this clonotype with a count of one. Possible read error: a much larger clone is one base away. This chain joins TRBV6-2 or TRBV6-3 and TRBJ1-4; no firm D call. The CDR3 loop spans 11 amino acids. Germline assignment: CDR1 MNHEY and CDR2 SVGEGT. The DNA for the CDR3 is TGTGCCAGCAGTATAAATGAAGAACTGTTTTTT. Encoded protein: CASSINEELFF.

This clonotype was found once. This sequence may be a read error, since a much larger clone differs from it by one base. Lacking the conserved final phenylalanine or tryptophan, this CDR3 likely reflects a read error. The chain combines TRBV29-1 with TRBJ2-5, with D unclear. This CDR3 spans 13 amino acids. Germline CDR1 SQVTM, CDR2 ANQGSEA. V dropped 7 bases and J dropped 3 bases, with 15 bases sitting between them. In DNA form, the CDR3 reads TGCAGCGGGGTTAGTTCTGGGAAAGAGACCCAGTACCTC. Amino acid sequence: CSGVSSGKETQYL.

This clonotype occurred a few times. The gene calls are TRBV16 and TRBJ2-7, with D perhaps TRBD2 (5 bases). V was clipped by 4 bases and J by 3 bases, with 22 bases between them. This CDR3 is built from 17 residues. Germline V lookup: CDR1 KGHSY, CDR2 FQNENV. As DNA, the CDR3 is TGTGCCAGCAGCCCTCGGGCCCTTAATACGGGGATCTACGAGCAGTACTTC. Translating it yields CASSPRALNTGIYEQYF.

A word on this clonotype: This could be a read error, since a much larger clone is one nucleotide away. This sequence joins TRBV6-9 and TRBJ2-7; 7 positions match TRBD2. V trimming: 3 bases; J trimming: 1 base; junction bases outside the gene matches: 12. This CDR3 has 17 amino acids. Germline V gene sequence: CDR1 MNHGY, CDR2 SVAAGI. The CDR3 region is CASSYSYSGFRSYEQYF. DNA of the CDR3: TGTGCCAGCAGTTACTCGTATAGCGGGTTCAGATCCTACGAGCAGTACTTC.